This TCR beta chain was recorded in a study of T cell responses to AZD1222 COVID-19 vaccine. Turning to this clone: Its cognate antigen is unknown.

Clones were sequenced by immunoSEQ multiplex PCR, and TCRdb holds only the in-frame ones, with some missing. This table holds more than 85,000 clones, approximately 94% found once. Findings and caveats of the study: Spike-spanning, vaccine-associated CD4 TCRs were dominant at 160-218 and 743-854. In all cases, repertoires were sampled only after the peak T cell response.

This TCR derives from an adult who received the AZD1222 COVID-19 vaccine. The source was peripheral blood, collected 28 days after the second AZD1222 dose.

CDR3 DNA sequence: TGTGCCATCAGTCCCATGGGGGGGGACTACACTGAAGCTTTCTTT. This gives the protein CAISPMGGDYTEAFF. The chain couples TRBV10-3 to TRBJ1-1; the D gene is possibly TRBD1 (5 bases). The germline CDR1 and CDR2 sequences are ENHRY and SYGVKD. The length of the CDR3 is 15 residues. Trimming took off 5 bases at V and 3 bases at J, with 16 bases between the two ends.